The source of this T cell receptor (beta chain) is a study of T cells in Graves' hyperthyroidism and ophthalmopathy. Across the whole study: Once the initial diagnosis was made, peripheral blood was obtained before any treatment.

From RNA transcripts, TCR beta CDR3 regions were amplified. First-round RT-PCR with HTBI primers amplified the TCR CDR3 region. TCRdb re-analysed the multiplex PCR reads in MiXCR, keeping a single row per CDR3 protein. Of approximately 380,000 distinct CDR3 sequences listed, over 11% are singletons. In its sample, this clonotype was seen many times. Among ophthalmopathy patients, the Clinical Activity Score reached at least 3, the NOSPECS grade reached at least 4, and duration remained under 3 months. Uncontrolled infections, other autoimmune diseases, pregnancy or lactation led to exclusion of patients. The diagnostic basis comprised clinical symptoms, serum thyroxine and TRAb, thyroid ultrasound and orbital computed tomography. Trimming stripped 3 bases from V and 1 base from J, with 12 bases between. The CDR3 has 15 amino acids. Germline CDR1 reads SGHDT; CDR2 reads YYEEEE.

Sequencing was carried out using blood. The V and J genes are TRBV5-6 and TRBJ2-3; perhaps TRBD1 as D (5 bases). The sequence derives from a man aged 45-60 years with Graves' ophthalmopathy. The CDR3, as DNA: TGTGCCAGCAGCTCCATCTTAGGGGGCACAGATACGCAGTATTTT. It translates to CASSSILGGTDTQYF.